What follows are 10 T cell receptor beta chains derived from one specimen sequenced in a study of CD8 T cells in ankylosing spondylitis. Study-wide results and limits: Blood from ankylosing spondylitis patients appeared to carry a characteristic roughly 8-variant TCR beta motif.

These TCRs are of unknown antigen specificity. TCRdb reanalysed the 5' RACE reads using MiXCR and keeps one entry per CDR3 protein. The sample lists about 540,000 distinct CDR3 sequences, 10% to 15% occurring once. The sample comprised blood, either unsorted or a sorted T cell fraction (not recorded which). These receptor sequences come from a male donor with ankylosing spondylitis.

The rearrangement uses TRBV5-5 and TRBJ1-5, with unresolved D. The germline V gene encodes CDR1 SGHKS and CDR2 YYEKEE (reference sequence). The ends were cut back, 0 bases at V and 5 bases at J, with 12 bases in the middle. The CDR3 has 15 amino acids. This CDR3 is CASSLEGQLHQPQHF. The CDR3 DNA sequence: TGTGCCAGCAGCTTGGAAGGGCAGCTTCATCAGCCCCAGCATTTT.

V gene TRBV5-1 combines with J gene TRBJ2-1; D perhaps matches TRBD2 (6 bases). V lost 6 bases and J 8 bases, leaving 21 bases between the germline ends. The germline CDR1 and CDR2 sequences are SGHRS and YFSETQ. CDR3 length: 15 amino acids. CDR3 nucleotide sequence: TGCGCCAGCAACACCGTAGGCCCTTGGGGGGATGAGCAGTTCTTC. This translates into CASNTVGPWGDEQFF. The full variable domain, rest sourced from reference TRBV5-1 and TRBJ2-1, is KAGVTQTPRYLIKTRGQQVTLSCSPISGHRSVSWYQQTPGQGLQFLFEYFSETQRNKGNFPGRFSGRQFSNSRSEMNVSTLELGDSALYLCASNTVGPWGDEQFFGPGTRLTVL.

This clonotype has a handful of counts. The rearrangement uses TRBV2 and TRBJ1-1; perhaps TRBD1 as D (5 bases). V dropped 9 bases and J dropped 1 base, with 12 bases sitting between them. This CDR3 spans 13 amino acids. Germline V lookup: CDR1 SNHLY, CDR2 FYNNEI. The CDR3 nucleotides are TGTGCCAGGGGGCAAGCTCAGAACACTGAAGCTTTCTTT. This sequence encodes CARGQAQNTEAFF.

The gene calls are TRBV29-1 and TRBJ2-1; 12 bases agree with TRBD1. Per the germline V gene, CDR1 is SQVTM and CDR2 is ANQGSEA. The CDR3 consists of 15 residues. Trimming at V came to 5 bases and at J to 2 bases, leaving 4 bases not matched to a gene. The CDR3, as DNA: TGCAGCGTTTCGGGACAGGGGGCGACCTACAATGAGCAGTTCTTC. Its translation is CSVSGQGATYNEQFF.

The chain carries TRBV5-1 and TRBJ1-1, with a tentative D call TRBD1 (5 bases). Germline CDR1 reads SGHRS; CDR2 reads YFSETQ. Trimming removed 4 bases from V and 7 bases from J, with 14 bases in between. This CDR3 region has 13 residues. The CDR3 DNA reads TGCGCCAGCAGCCTATTGACAGTCGATGAAGCTTTCTTT. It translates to CASSLLTVDEAFF.

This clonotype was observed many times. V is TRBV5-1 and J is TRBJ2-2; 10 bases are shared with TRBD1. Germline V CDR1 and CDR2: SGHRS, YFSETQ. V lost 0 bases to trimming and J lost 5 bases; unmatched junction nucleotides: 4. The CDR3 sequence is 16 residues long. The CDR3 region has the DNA TGCGCCAGCAGCTTGGGACAGGGGGCTGGAACCGGGGAGCTGTTTTTT. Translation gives CASSLGQGAGTGELFF.

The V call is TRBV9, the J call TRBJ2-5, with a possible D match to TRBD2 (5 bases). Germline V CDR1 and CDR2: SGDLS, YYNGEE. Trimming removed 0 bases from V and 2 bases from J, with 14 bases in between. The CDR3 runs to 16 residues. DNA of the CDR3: TGTGCCAGCAGCGTAGGGATAGGAGGCCTACAAGAGACCCAGTACTTC. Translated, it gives CASSVGIGGLQETQYF.

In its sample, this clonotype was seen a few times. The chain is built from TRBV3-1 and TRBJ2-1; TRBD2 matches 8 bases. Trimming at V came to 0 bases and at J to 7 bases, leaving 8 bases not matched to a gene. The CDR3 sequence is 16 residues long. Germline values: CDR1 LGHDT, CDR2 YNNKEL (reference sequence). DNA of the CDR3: TGTGCCAGCAGCCAAGATGCAAGGACTAGCAAAAATGAGCAGTTCTTC. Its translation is CASSQDARTSKNEQFF.

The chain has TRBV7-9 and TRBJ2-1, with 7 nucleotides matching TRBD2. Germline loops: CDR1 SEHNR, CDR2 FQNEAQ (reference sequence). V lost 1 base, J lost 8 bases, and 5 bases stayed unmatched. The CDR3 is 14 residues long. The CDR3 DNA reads TGTGCCAGCAGCTTAGGGGGAGGGAGCGATGAGCAGTTCTTC. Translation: CASSLGGGSDEQFF.

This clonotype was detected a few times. In DNA, the CDR3 is TGTGCCAGCAGCTCCCGACAGGGGGAAGACTATGGCTACACCTTC. It specifies CASSSRQGEDYGYTF. J is TRBJ1-2 and V is TRBV7-8; 9 bases agree with TRBD1. This CDR3 is built from 15 residues. The germline CDR1 and CDR2 sequences are SGHVS and FQNEAQ. The junction had 6 bases not matched to a gene; V was cut back by 4 bases and J by 3 bases.